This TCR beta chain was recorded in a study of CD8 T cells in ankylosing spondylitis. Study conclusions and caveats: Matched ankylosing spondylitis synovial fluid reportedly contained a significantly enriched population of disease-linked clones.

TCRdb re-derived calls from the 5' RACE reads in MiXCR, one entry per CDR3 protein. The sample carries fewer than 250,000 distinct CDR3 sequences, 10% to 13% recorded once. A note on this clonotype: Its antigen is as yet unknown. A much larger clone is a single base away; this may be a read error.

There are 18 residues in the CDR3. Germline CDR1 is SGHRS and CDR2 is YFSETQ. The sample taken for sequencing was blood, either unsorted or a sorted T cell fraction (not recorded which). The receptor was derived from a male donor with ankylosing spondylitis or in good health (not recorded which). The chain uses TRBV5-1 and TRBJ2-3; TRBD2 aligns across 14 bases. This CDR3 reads CACSSGTSGGTSTDTQYF. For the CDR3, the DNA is TGCGCCTGCAGCTCCGGGACTAGCGGGGGCACTAGCACAGATACGCAGTATTTT.